The 18 T cell receptor beta chains in this list originate from one sample, sequenced in a study of blood T cell repertoires in COVID-19. Sequencing was performed with immunoSEQ multiplex PCR; in TCRdb, only in-frame clones are kept and a portion is missing. The table shows around 700,000 clones, with 90% occurring only once. Sequencing was performed on peripheral blood. These receptor sequences come from a woman younger than 30 with acute or convalescent COVID-19.

A few counts support this clone. The chain joins TRBV29-1 to TRBJ1-2; a weak D match, TRBD1 (5 bases). CDR1 is SQVTM and CDR2 is ANQGSEA in the germline V gene. V was trimmed by 4 bases and J by 3 bases, leaving 12 bases between them. The CDR3 is 13 amino acids. CDR3: CSVVLGGYYGYTF. In DNA form, the CDR3 reads TGCAGCGTTGTTCTCGGGGGTTACTATGGCTACACCTTC.

V usage is TRBV6-4 and J usage is TRBJ2-2; 7 bases are shared with TRBD2. Trimming cost V 10 bases and J 1 base; bases outside gene matches: 6. Germline lookup yields CDR1 MRHNA and CDR2 SNTAGT. The CDR3 totals 14 residues. Written as DNA, the CDR3 is TGTGCCACCTCGGGGGGTCAGAACACCGGGGAGCTGTTTTTT. It yields the protein CATSGGQNTGELFF.

As concerns this clone: Within the sample, other DNA sequences also encode this same CDR3. The chain joins TRBV3-1 (or the pseudogene TRBV3-2) to TRBJ1-2; the D gene is possibly TRBD1 (5 bases). V shed 0 bases and J shed 8 bases, with 10 bases lying between them. Germline CDR1 reads LGHDT; CDR2 reads YNNKEL (reference sequence). The CDR3 is 13 residues long. CDR3: CASSQDVGGGYTF. The CDR3, as DNA: TGTGCCAGCAGCCAAGATGTCGGGGGGGGCTACACCTTC.

The V gene is TRBV5-1, the J gene TRBJ1-2; a possible D gene is TRBD1 (5 bases). In germline, CDR1 is SGHRS, CDR2 YFSETQ. This CDR3 has 15 amino acids. V was shortened by 0 bases and J by 1 base, with 10 bases between the two germline ends. The CDR3: CASSLGTGDNYGYTF. CDR3 sequence (DNA): TGCGCCAGCAGCTTGGGGACGGGGGATAACTATGGCTACACCTTC.

The J gene is TRBJ2-2, the V gene TRBV5-1; 11 nucleotides line up with TRBD2. V shed 0 bases and J 4 bases; nucleotides not matched to a gene: 8. Looked up from germline, CDR1 is SGHRS and CDR2 is YFSETQ. This CDR3 has 18 amino acids. The CDR3 reads CASSLGELAGARTGELFF. The CDR3 DNA sequence: TGCGCCAGCAGCTTGGGTGAACTAGCGGGGGCTCGCACCGGGGAGCTGTTTTTT.

The CDR3 DNA reads TGTGCCAGCCAGGGATTTCGGGTGAACACTGAAGCTTTCTTT. It is translated as CASQGFRVNTEAFF. The gene calls are TRBV11-2 and TRBJ1-1; a weak D match, TRBD1 (5 bases). This CDR3 is built from 14 residues. Trimming stripped 8 bases from V and 0 bases from J, with 13 bases between. Germline V gives CDR1 SGHAT, CDR2 FQNNGV.

The V and J genes are TRBV25-1 and TRBJ1-2; 7 bases agree with TRBD1. The junction had 14 bases not matched to a gene; V was cut back by 10 bases and J by 6 bases. This CDR3 has 14 residues. Germline CDR1 MGHDK, CDR2 SYGVNS. CDR3 nucleotide sequence: TGTGCCACCAAACCCGGGACAGCTATCGATGGCTACACCTTC. Translated: CATKPGTAIDGYTF.

A few counts support this clone. This chain joins TRBV19 and TRBJ2-7, with 8 bases fitting TRBD2. The CDR3 runs to 15 residues. Germline V gives CDR1 LNHDA, CDR2 SQIVND (reference sequence). The ends lost 5 bases at V and 4 bases at J; junction bases unmatched: 10. CDR3 sequence: CASSQGPAGAYEQYF. CDR3 in DNA: TGTGCCAGTAGTCAGGGGCCAGCGGGGGCGTACGAGCAGTACTTC. The full variable domain, with the rest looked up from reference TRBV19 and TRBJ2-7, is DGGITQSPKYLFRKEGQNVTLSCEQNLNHDAMYWYRQDPGQGLRLIYYSQIVNDFQKGDIAEGYSVSREKKESFPLTVTSAQKNPTAFYLCASSQGPAGAYEQYFGPGTRLTVT.

This clone was seen a single time. The V gene is TRBV3-1 (or the pseudogene TRBV3-2), the J gene TRBJ2-7; D might be TRBD2 (6 bases). The germline V and J ends were trimmed by 1 base and 0 bases, with 16 bases remaining between them. The CDR3 covers 17 residues. Germline V CDR1 and CDR2: LGHDT, YNNKEL (reference sequence). CDR3 nucleotides: TGTGCCAGCAGCCAAGGGGGGACGGGGGAAAGCTCCTACGAGCAGTACTTC. Translated: CASSQGGTGESSYEQYF.

The chain uses TRBV6-5 and TRBJ1-1, with 8 bases lining up with TRBD1. Losses at the gene ends were 6 bases for V and 3 bases for J; bases not matched to a gene: 6. This CDR3 has 14 amino acids. Looked up from germline, CDR1 is MNHEY and CDR2 is SVGAGI. As DNA, the CDR3 is TGTGCCAGCAGGTTTACAGGGGGGGACACTGAAGCTTTCTTT. Translation gives CASRFTGGDTEAFF.

The chain has TRBV19 and TRBJ1-2; maybe TRBD1 (5 bases). The germline V gene has CDR1 LNHDA and CDR2 SQIVND (reference sequence). V was pared by 4 bases and J by 5 bases, with 17 bases between. CDR3 length: 15 amino acids. CDR3 DNA: TGTGCCAGTAGTAGGGCAGGGAATAGGGGTTATGGCTACACCTTC. It translates to CASSRAGNRGYGYTF.

The chain uses TRBV4-1 and TRBJ1-4; a possible D gene is TRBD1 (5 bases). The CDR3 is 13 amino acids. CDR1 is MGHRA and CDR2 is YSYEKL in the germline V gene. Trimming stripped 6 bases from V and 1 base from J, with 6 bases between. The CDR3 spells CASRGQTNEKLFF. In DNA form, the CDR3 reads TGCGCCAGCAGGGGGCAAACTAATGAAAAACTGTTTTTT.

The chain has TRBV29-1 and TRBJ1-1, with 8 bases matching TRBD1. The V and J ends lost 4 bases and 1 base, in that order; junction bases with no gene match: 11. The germline CDR1 and CDR2 sequences are SQVTM and ANQGSEA. The CDR3 runs to 16 residues. The CDR3 region is CSVGMGGTGKNTEAFF. The DNA for the CDR3 is TGCAGCGTTGGGATGGGGGGGACAGGTAAGAACACTGAAGCTTTCTTT.

V gene TRBV6-6 combines with J gene TRBJ1-3; D is ambiguous. Germline CDR1 reads MNHNY; CDR2 reads SVGAGI (reference sequence). The CDR3 extends over 11 amino acids. V was shortened by 7 bases and J by 8 bases, with 9 bases between the two germline ends. The CDR3, as DNA: TGTGCCAGCACTTTCCGGGACACCATATATTTT. Translation gives CASTFRDTIYF.

The table lists this clone with a few counts. CDR3 sequence (DNA): TGCGCCAGCAGCTTGGAAACGGCCGGGGACCCCAGGGGGCAGTACTTC. Amino acids: CASSLETAGDPRGQYF. The chain carries TRBV5-1 and TRBJ2-7, with a weak D call TRBD1 (6 bases). The germline gives CDR1 SGHRS, CDR2 YFSETQ. The CDR3 has 16 residues. V was clipped by 0 bases and J by 9 bases, with 22 bases between them.

The chain couples TRBV6-2 or TRBV6-3 to TRBJ1-1; maybe TRBD1 (5 bases). This CDR3 is built from 14 residues. The germline CDR1 and CDR2 sequences are MNHEY and SVGEGT. V lost 5 bases and J 5 bases, leaving 15 bases between the germline ends. CDR3 sequence: CASSEAGGWTEAFF. As DNA, the CDR3 is TGTGCCAGCAGTGAGGCGGGGGGGTGGACTGAAGCTTTCTTT.

The V and J genes are TRBV6-4 and TRBJ1-1; D uncertain. With 9 bases removed from V and 0 bases from J, the gap between germline ends came to 11 bases. The CDR3 contains 13 residues. Germline V gene lookup returns CDR1 MRHNA and CDR2 SNTAGT. CDR3 sequence (DNA): TGTGCCAGACTTCGCGTTTTGAACACTGAAGCTTTCTTT. Amino acids: CARLRVLNTEAFF.

This rearrangement joins TRBV6-5 to TRBJ2-7; 9 bases are shared with TRBD2. This CDR3 spans 15 amino acids. Germline V CDR1 and CDR2: MNHEY, SVGAGI. The junction had 7 bases not matched to a gene; V was cut back by 7 bases and J by 0 bases. CDR3 amino acids: CASIYSGGGSYEQYF. CDR3 sequence (DNA): TGTGCCAGCATCTATAGCGGGGGAGGCTCCTACGAGCAGTACTTC.